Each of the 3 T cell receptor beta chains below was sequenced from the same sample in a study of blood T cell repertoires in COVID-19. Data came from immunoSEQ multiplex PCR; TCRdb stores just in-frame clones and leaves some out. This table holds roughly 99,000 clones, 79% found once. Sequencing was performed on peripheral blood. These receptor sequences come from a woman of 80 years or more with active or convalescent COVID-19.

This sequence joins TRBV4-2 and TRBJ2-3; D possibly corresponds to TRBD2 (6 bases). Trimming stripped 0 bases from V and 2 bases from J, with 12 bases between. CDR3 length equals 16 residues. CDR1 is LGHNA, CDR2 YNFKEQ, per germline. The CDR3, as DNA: TGTGCCAGCAGCCAAGATTCCCGGGGACTCACAGATACGCAGTATTTT. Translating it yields CASSQDSRGLTDTQYF.

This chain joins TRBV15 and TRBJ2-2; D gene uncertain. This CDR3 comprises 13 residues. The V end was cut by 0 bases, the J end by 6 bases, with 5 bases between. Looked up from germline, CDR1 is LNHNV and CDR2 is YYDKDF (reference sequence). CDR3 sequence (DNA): TGTGCCACCAGCAGAGATTATTCCGGGGAGCTGTTTTTT. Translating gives CATSRDYSGELFF. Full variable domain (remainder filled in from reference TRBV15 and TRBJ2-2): DAMVIQNPRYQVTQFGKPVTLSCSQTLNHNVMYWYQQKSSQAPKLLFHYYDKDFNNEADTPDNFQSRRPNTSFCFLDIRSPGLGDTAMYLCATSRDYSGELFFGEGSRLTVL.

CDR3 DNA: TGTGCCAGCAGCCAGGCAACTGGAAACACCATATATTTT. This encodes CASSQATGNTIYF. This chain joins TRBV14 and TRBJ1-3; D is uncertain. The germline V and J ends were trimmed by 3 bases and 2 bases, with 5 bases remaining between them. This CDR3 comprises 13 residues. The germline V gene has CDR1 SGHDN and CDR2 FVKESK.